The source of this T cell receptor (beta chain) is a study of blood T cell repertoires in COVID-19 (dated by TCRdb to about 2020). With regard to the full study: The collaborator samples originated in the United States, Italy and Spain and spanned the acute and convalescent phases of COVID-19. Nearly every sample came with metadata listing a de-identified subject ID, COVID-19 status, age in years and sex. The prospective study material was composed of cDNA or gDNA derived from T cells, B-cell-depleted T cells, or PBMCs. The samples were drawn from the first 160 participants of the ongoing ImmuneRACE study and from 1,254 subjects provided by 6 global collaborators. Where available, HLA class I and class II types were taken from metadata supplied by the sample provider and were not determined by assay-based typing. The dataset comprised deeply sampled blood TCRbeta repertoires from subjects exposed to, actively infected with, or recovered from COVID-19. The repertoires were released in a freely available public database meant as a resource for research on the immune response to SARS-CoV-2. On the study overall, not on this receptor specifically: Clinical and demographic metadata were provided uncurated, with the amount varying by source and participant.

In Seattle, one collaborating source enrolled patients while the infection was active and tracked those patients longitudinally over the course of disease. Each collaborating institution followed its own protocols to collect whole blood in K2EDTA tubes. Collaborator samples were shipped for TCRbeta analysis as frozen whole blood, isolated PBMCs, or DNA extracted from either sample type. The immunoSEQ Assay, a bias-controlled multiplex PCR, was used to amplify TCRbeta CDR3 regions from genomic DNA. The original pipeline was this. Within the assay, amplification of reference gene primers was used to estimate how many nucleated cells each sample contained. Sequence reads were collapsed and filtered to measure the absolute abundance of every unique TCRbeta CDR3 rearrangement. For each sample, productive Simpson clonality was calculated by taking the square root of Simpson's diversity index across productive rearrangements. Here the immuneACCESS table is served through TCRdb, limited to in-frame sequences with V and J called. Missing clones are a known gap in these copies; in checked studies unresolved V genes cover under half, and the rest lacks a known reason. The DNA gave D and trimming, while V, J and clone size come from that table. The sample yields about 160,000 clones; approximately 87% were counted once. Together, the top ten hold approximately 10% of the sample.

As for this clone: What this receptor recognizes is not known. Base qualities were left out, and no much larger clone turns up one base away.

Sequenced input: peripheral blood. The TCR sequence derives from a woman aged 70-85 years with COVID-19, enrolled during active disease.

The nucleotides read TGTGCCATCAGTGAGTCGGCGACAGAAGGCTACACCTTC. This gives the protein CAISESATEGYTF. Recombination linked TRBV10-3 to TRBJ1-2; TRBD1 is possibly the D segment (5 matching bases). The CDR1 and CDR2 encoded by the germline V gene are ENHRY and SYGVKD. CDR3 length: 13 amino acids, cysteine to phenylalanine. The kept DNA is CDR3 alone, 39 bases in frame from the first base. Trimming at the junction amounts to 0 bases on V and 8 bases on J, and the germline ends lie 10 bases apart.